This T cell receptor (beta chain) appears in the sequencing data of a study of blood T cell repertoires in COVID-19. Study-wide background: Italy, Spain and the United States were the sources of the convalescent and acute COVID-19 samples. Sources were T cells, B-cell-depleted T cells, or PBMCs; the material itself was cDNA or gDNA.

In the study's own analysis: Amplified reference gene primers provided the basis for estimating nucleated cell counts. TCRdb keeps only in-frame clones here, not all; method: immunoSEQ multiplex PCR. V and J calls and clone size are as listed in that table; D and trimming were resolved from the DNA. Of around 260,000 clones in the sample, about 85% were seen once. CDR1 and CDR2 from the germline V gene are SGHNT and YENEEA. The V gene end was trimmed by 3 bases and the J gene end by 7 bases; junction bases not matched to a gene: 10. The length of the CDR3 is 16 residues. The TCR comes from a man between 18 and 29 years old with active or convalescent COVID-19. The chain employs TRBV11-3 and TRBJ2-7; the match to TRBD2 covers 12 bases. The sequenced sample was peripheral blood. The CDR3 bases are TGTGCCAGCAGCTTGCGGAGACTAGCGGGAGCGGGGGAGCAGTACTTC. Translating gives CASSLRRLAGAGEQYF.